This T cell receptor beta chain was sequenced in a study of shared clonotypes between healthy human individuals. Regarding the study as a whole: A handful of donors shared approximately 5% of their naive CD4 clonotypes.

Every donor, a Caucasian adult, lived in Nashville, Tennessee. To note about this clone: Its target is not known. Other DNA sequences in this sample translate to the same CDR3.

The V end lost 3 bases, the J end lost 6 bases, and 15 bases lay between the germline ends. The CDR3 is made up of 15 amino acids. The germline CDR1 and CDR2 sequences are MDHEN and SYDVKM. Several immunoSEQ 96-well plates shared each subset's DNA, each plate a replicate. Sorted-subset replicate PCR reactions contained approximately 190 ng DNA, corresponding to roughly 29,000 T cell genomes. Measured with immunoSEQ multiplex PCR; TCRdb has only the in-frame clones, and not every one. The sample shows under 1,100,000 clones, 70% to 80% of them seen only once. V gene TRBV28 combines with J gene TRBJ1-5, with D possibly being TRBD1 (6 bases). The clonotype comes from a man aged 18 to 29 in good health. Sequencing used memory CD4+ T cells sorted from blood. As for subset: CD45RA-negative fraction. The CDR3 nucleotides are TGTGCCAGCAGTTTGAGGCAGGGGAATGTTCAGCCCCAGCATTTT. It is translated as CASSLRQGNVQPQHF. The variable domain in full, with the rest retrieved from reference TRBV28 and TRBJ1-5, is DVKVTQSSRYLVKRTGEKVFLECVQDMDHENMFWYRQDPGLGLRLIYFSYDVKMKEKGDIPEGYSVSREKKERFSLILESASTNQTSMYLCASSLRQGNVQPQHFGDGTRLSIL.